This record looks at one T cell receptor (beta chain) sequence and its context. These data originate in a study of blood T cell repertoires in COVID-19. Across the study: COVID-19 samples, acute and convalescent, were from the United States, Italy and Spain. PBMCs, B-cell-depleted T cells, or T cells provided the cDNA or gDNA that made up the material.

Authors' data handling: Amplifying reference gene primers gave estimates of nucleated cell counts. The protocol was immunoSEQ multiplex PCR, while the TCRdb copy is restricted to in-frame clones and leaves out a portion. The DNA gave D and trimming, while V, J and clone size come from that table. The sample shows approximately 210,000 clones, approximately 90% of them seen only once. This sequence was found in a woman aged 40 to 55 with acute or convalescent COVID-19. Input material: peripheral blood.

As DNA, the CDR3 is TGTGCCAGCATGCCGGGACAGGGGCCCTATGGCTACACCTTC. Its translation: CASMPGQGPYGYTF. J is TRBJ1-2 and V is TRBV6-5; 10 nucleotides match TRBD1. V lost 7 bases and J lost 4; bases outside the gene matches: 6. Germline CDR1 MNHEY, CDR2 SVGAGI. The CDR3 sequence is 14 residues long.